The 19 T cell receptor beta chains below come from one sample, sequenced in a study of regulatory T cells in long-lasting Graves disease. With iRepertoire HTBI primers and Arm-PCR of CDR3 regions, TCR beta libraries were built. Each CDR3 protein gets one entry after TCRdb re-called the multiplex PCR reads with MiXCR. The sample records about 330,000 distinct CDR3 sequences, around 15% being singletons. Time point of the sample: newly diagnosed GD, antithyroid drugs for less than 3 months. The TCR library was made from RNA that had been extracted from PBMCs in TRIzol. Another study also made use of these data, one on T cells in Graves' hyperthyroidism and ophthalmopathy.

The material was peripheral blood mononuclear cells (PBMCs), obtained at new diagnosis, from a patient treated with antithyroid drugs. The receptors shown here come from a woman aged 18-29 years with Graves disease.

As for this clonotype: The CDR3 end shows no conserved phenylalanine or tryptophan, and so a read error is likely. This chain's CDR3 is CSAQTSGRATPEQYL. As DNA, the CDR3 is TGCAGTGCTCAGACTAGCGGGAGGGCGACTCCCGAGCAGTACTTG. The rearrangement uses TRBV20-1 and TRBJ2-7; 14 nucleotides align to TRBD2. The CDR3 length is 15 residues. The V segment lost 5 bases and the J segment 6 bases; nucleotides outside the gene matches: 9. Germline lookup yields CDR1 DFQATT and CDR2 SNEGSKA (reference sequence).

This clonotype was observed at least ten times. The CDR3 coding sequence is TGTGCCAGCAGACCACAGGGGAACACAGATACGCAGTATTTT. Translating gives CASRPQGNTDTQYF. The V gene is TRBV5-6, the J gene TRBJ2-3; TRBD1 aligns across 7 bases. This CDR3 contains 14 residues. Germline V CDR1 and CDR2: SGHDT, YYEEEE. V lost 5 bases to trimming and J lost 2 bases; unmatched junction nucleotides: 5.

Ten or more counts support this clonotype. The rearrangement uses TRBV3-1 and TRBJ1-4; D unclear. The length of the CDR3 is 14 residues. V lost 1 base and J lost 10, with 13 bases in between. From germline, CDR1 is LGHDT and CDR2 YNNKEL (reference sequence). The CDR3 nucleotides are TGTGCCAGCAGCCAAGTTGGAAATGGAGGAAAACTGTTTTTT. Residues: CASSQVGNGGKLFF. The full variable domain, rest sourced from reference TRBV3-1 and TRBJ1-4, is DTAVSQTPKYLVTQMGNDKSIKCEQNLGHDTMYWYKQDSKKFLKIMFSYNNKELIINETVPNRFSPKSPDKAHLNLHINSLELGDSAVYFCASSQVGNGGKLFFGSGTQLSVL.

This clonotype was seen ten or more times. The chain links TRBV29-1 to TRBJ1-1, with D maybe TRBD1 (5 bases). V lost 2 bases and J 1 base, leaving 8 bases between the germline ends. The CDR3 length is 13 residues. Germline CDR1 is SQVTM and CDR2 is ANQGSEA. Written as DNA, the CDR3 is TGCAGCGTTGAATTACAGGAGAACACTGAAGCTTTCTTT. Protein: CSVELQENTEAFF.

This chain joins TRBV7-2 and TRBJ1-3; D gene uncertain. CDR1 is SGHTA and CDR2 is FQGNSA in the germline V gene. This CDR3 spans 12 amino acids. With 3 bases removed from V and 9 bases from J, the gap between germline ends came to 9 bases. The CDR3 bases are TGTGCCAGCAGCTTCTCCGGCGGCACCATATATTTT. Encoded protein: CASSFSGGTIYF.

The J gene is TRBJ2-3, the V gene TRBV5-1, with no clear D. The CDR3 covers 16 residues. V shed 5 bases and J shed 0 bases, with 16 bases lying between them. Germline CDR1 reads SGHRS; CDR2 reads YFSETQ. The CDR3 protein is CASSSGNPSSTDTQYF. DNA for the CDR3: TGCGCCAGCAGTTCCGGCAACCCCTCTAGCACAGATACGCAGTATTTT.

The chain employs TRBV6-1 and TRBJ1-2; maybe TRBD1 (6 bases). The germline gives CDR1 MNHNS, CDR2 SASEGT. There are 13 residues in the CDR3. V lost 4 bases to trimming and J lost 7 bases, with 13 bases between them. The CDR3 DNA follows: TGTGCCAGCAGTGGGGGGCTGGACGGTGGCTACACCTTC. Translating it yields CASSGGLDGGYTF.

This clonotype was observed at least ten times. V is TRBV11-2 and J is TRBJ1-1, with no clear D. CDR3 length equals 14 residues. Trimming took off 1 base at V and 10 bases at J, with 16 bases between the two ends. Germline CDR1 is SGHAT and CDR2 is FQNNGV. The DNA of the CDR3 is TGTGCCAGCAGCTTAGGCAGTGGGCAGGAAGCAGCTTTCTTT. Amino acid sequence: CASSLGSGQEAAFF.

This clonotype was counted at least ten times. The DNA of the CDR3 is TGTGCCAGCAATGACAGGGGGTTTGGTTACACCTTC. Its protein product is CASNDRGFGYTF. The chain combines TRBV12-3 or TRBV12-4 with TRBJ1-2, with 9 nucleotides matching TRBD1. The CDR3 is 12 amino acids. J lost 11 bases, V lost 7 bases, and 8 bases had no gene match.

This clonotype was seen at least ten times. V gene TRBV2 combines with J gene TRBJ1-1; no clear D gene. V shed 1 base and J shed 6 bases, with 9 bases lying between them. Germline-derived CDR1 and CDR2 are SNHLY and FYNNEI. CDR3 length: 13 residues. The CDR3 DNA reads TGTGCCAGCAGTGAAGGGCCTTGGGCTGAAGCTTTCTTT. Residues: CASSEGPWAEAFF.

The sample holds a few counts of this clonotype. This chain connects TRBV7-2 to TRBJ1-1; D gene uncertain. The germline CDR1 and CDR2 sequences are SGHTA and FQGNSA. The V end was cut by 7 bases, the J end by 1 base, with 10 bases between. The CDR3 consists of 13 residues. DNA for the CDR3: TGTGCCAGCAACTTCCTCAGGAACACTGAAGCTTTCTTT. Amino acid sequence: CASNFLRNTEAFF.

This clonotype occurred many times. V and J are TRBV3-1 and TRBJ1-2; TRBD1 aligns across 8 bases. The length of the CDR3 is 15 residues. V lost 4 bases to trimming and J lost 3 bases; unmatched junction nucleotides: 7. CDR1 is LGHDT and CDR2 is YNNKEL in the germline V gene (reference sequence). CDR3 in amino acids: CASSPSDRVYYGYTF. CDR3 DNA: TGTGCCAGCAGCCCCTCGGACAGGGTTTACTATGGCTACACCTTC.

The sample holds many counts of this clonotype. The CDR3 reads CAISAAPGQGYEQYF. The CDR3 coding sequence is TGTGCCATCAGTGCCGCGCCGGGACAGGGGTACGAGCAGTACTTC. This sequence joins TRBV10-3 and TRBJ2-7; TRBD1 matches at 10 bases. This CDR3 is 15 amino acids long. V dropped 4 bases and J dropped 4; count of bases not matched to a gene: 7. From germline, CDR1 is ENHRY and CDR2 SYGVKD.

This clonotype was observed many times. The chain recombines TRBV12-3 or TRBV12-4 with TRBJ2-5; tentative D call: TRBD2 (5 bases). This CDR3 has 14 amino acids. The V gene lost 2 bases and the J gene lost 2 bases, with 9 bases spanning the gap. The CDR3: CASSLPRTQETQYF. As DNA, the CDR3 is TGTGCCAGCAGTTTACCGCGGACTCAAGAGACCCAGTACTTC.

This clonotype has at least ten counts. V is TRBV12-3 or TRBV12-4 and J is TRBJ2-1, with 11 bases matching TRBD2. This CDR3 contains 15 residues. Trimming cost V 7 bases and J 4 bases; bases outside gene matches: 6. CDR3 sequence: CASTTRTSGYNEQFF. The CDR3 DNA sequence: TGTGCCAGCACCACTAGGACTAGCGGGTACAATGAGCAGTTCTTC.

This clonotype was detected many times. The chain combines TRBV6-2 or TRBV6-3 with TRBJ2-1; TRBD1 matches 10 bases. The CDR3 consists of 15 residues. J lost 6 bases, V lost 4 bases, and 6 bases had no gene match. Per germline, CDR1 MNHEY and CDR2 SVGEGT. CDR3 nucleotides: TGTGCCAGCAGTTCCCCGGGACAGGGGTTCAATGAGCAGTTCTTC. Its translation: CASSSPGQGFNEQFF.

The chain couples TRBV9 to TRBJ2-3; no definite D call. Trimming cost V 8 bases and J 0 bases, with 13 bases left between them. CDR3 size: 14 residues. Germline CDR1 SGDLS, CDR2 YYNGEE. CDR3 protein: CASCSTPSTDTQYF. CDR3 sequence (DNA): TGTGCCAGTTGTAGCACACCTAGCACAGATACGCAGTATTTT.

Ten or more counts support this clonotype. The J gene is TRBJ2-7, the V gene TRBV20-1, with D perhaps matching TRBD1 (6 bases). The CDR3 covers 13 residues. V lost 6 bases, J lost 7 bases, and 19 bases lay in between. Germline CDR1 and CDR2: DFQATT and SNEGSKA (reference sequence). As DNA, the CDR3 is TGCAGTGCGGCCTGGACAGTGGGTCATGAGCAGTACTTC. Translation: CSAAWTVGHEQYF.

This clonotype has just one count. An end of the junction does not agree with germline; a read error may underlie this. The rearrangement links TRBV20-1 to TRBJ2-1; 14 bases fit TRBD2. The CDR3 is made up of 14 amino acids. Germline V gene sequence: CDR1 DFQATT, CDR2 SNEGSKA (reference sequence). The CDR3 sequence is CSARESTSGREQFF. CDR3 sequence (DNA): TGCAGTGCTAGAGAATCGACTAGCGGGAGGGAGCAATTCTTC.